Listed below are T cell receptor beta chains from one sample, sequenced in a study of Ad26.COV2.S vaccination and SARS-CoV-2 variants. Repertoires were generated with immunoSEQ multiplex PCR, while TCRdb's copy carries only in-frame clones and drops some. The sample lists 300,000 to 400,000 clones, 88% occurring once. The specimen comprised peripheral blood, sampled in a trial of Ad26.COV2.S vaccine versus placebo. The receptors come from a person between 18 and 60 years old who received the Ad26.COV2.S COVID-19 vaccine or a placebo. Each CDR3 is given without its conserved first and last residue.

>TRBJ1-3|14|TRBV4-1
ASSQVLEISGNTIY
>TRBJ2-7|13|TRBV7-2
ASSPNRRGPYEQY
>TRBJ1-5|11|TRBV2
ASSDTIYQPQH
>TRBJ1-1|10|TRBV18
ASSPPGGGAF
>TRBJ1-1|10|TRBV28
ASISVSTEAF
>TRBJ2-3|12|TRBV19
ASSIVGSPDTQY
>TRBJ2-7|12|TRBV6-5
ASAMGRSAYEQY
>TRBJ1-4|11|TRBV29-1
SVKDRLNEKLF
>TRBJ1-5|13|TRBV7-2
ASSLEGTSNQPQH
>TRBJ1-3|14|TRBV4-2
ASSQSQGASGNTIY
>TRBJ2-5|12|TRBV9
ASSRGSYQETQY
>TRBJ1-2|12|TRBV13
ASSAGWTGYGYT
>TRBJ2-7|13|TRBV14
ASSQVGGFRLEQY